A single sample gave rise to the 13 T cell receptor beta chains below, sequenced in a study of OX40 agonist ivuxolimab in advanced cancers. Using immunoSEQ multiplex PCR, the repertoire was profiled, and TCRdb retains in-frame clones only, with some absent. The data show 70,000 to 80,000 clones, over 70% seen once. This sample comprised CD4+ or CD8+ T cells sorted from blood, obtained in a trial of the OX40 agonist ivuxolimab. The receptor source for this set is an adult with an advanced solid tumor such as melanoma, head and neck, liver or kidney cancer.

The CDR3 is CASSYRGPSYNSPLHF. In nucleotides, the CDR3 is TGCGCCAGCAGCTACAGGGGGCCCTCCTATAATTCACCCCTCCACTTT. This chain links TRBV5-1 with TRBJ1-6, with 9 nucleotides matching TRBD1. The CDR3 runs 16 residues. The trim removed 3 bases at V and 0 bases at J, leaving 1 base unmatched. Germline CDR1 and CDR2: SGHRS and YFSETQ.

The chain links TRBV18 to TRBJ2-7, with D possibly TRBD2 on 5 matching bases. The CDR3 is made up of 13 amino acids. The germline gives CDR1 KGHSH, CDR2 LQKENI. V lost 4 bases to trimming and J lost 5 bases, with 12 bases between them. This CDR3 is CASSRGPSNEQYF. DNA for the CDR3: TGTGCCAGCTCACGCGGGCCGTCCAACGAGCAGTACTTC.

The chain uses TRBV11-2 and TRBJ2-1; 13 bases line up with TRBD2. J gave up 14 bases and V 5 bases, and 9 bases lay outside the gene matches. The CDR3 spans 14 residues. Per germline, CDR1 SGHAT and CDR2 FQNNGV. The CDR3 loop is CASSLGTSGISKFF. The DNA of the CDR3 is TGTGCCAGCAGCCTAGGGACTAGCGGGATTTCTAAGTTCTTC.

The V and J genes are TRBV2 and TRBJ2-7, with D hard to call. This CDR3 spans 11 amino acids. Between the trimmed V and J ends, which lost 9 bases and 3 bases, there was a span of 9 bases. Germline V lookup: CDR1 SNHLY, CDR2 FYNNEI. The CDR3 bases are TGTGCCAGAGGCACCAACTACGAGCAGTACTTC. This translates into CARGTNYEQYF. Variable domain in full (rest from reference TRBV2 and TRBJ2-7): EPEVTQTPSHQVTQMGQEVILRCVPISNHLYFYWYRQILGQKVEFLVSFYNNEISEKSEIFDDQFSVERPDGSNFTLKIRSTKLEDSAMYFCARGTNYEQYFGPGTRLTVT.

This sequence joins TRBV30 and TRBJ1-2, with D uncertain. The ends were cut back, 2 bases at V and 8 bases at J, with 12 bases in the middle. The germline V gene has CDR1 GTSNPN and CDR2 SVGIG (reference sequence). The CDR3 has 12 amino acids. CDR3 sequence: CAWSLGAGGYTF. In DNA form, the CDR3 reads TGTGCCTGGAGTCTGGGAGCCGGCGGCTACACCTTC. Drawing the rest from reference TRBV30 and TRBJ1-2, the complete variable domain is SQTIHQWPATLVQPVGSPLSLECTVEGTSNPNLYWYRQAAGRGLQLLFYSVGIGQISSEVPQNLSASRPQDRQFILSSKKLLLSDSGFYLCAWSLGAGGYTFGSGTRLTVV.

This clone was seen a few times. The chain links TRBV19 to TRBJ1-5, with a tentative D call TRBD1 (5 bases). The CDR3 has 15 amino acids. Between the trimmed V and J ends, which lost 4 bases and 2 bases, there was a span of 12 bases. The germline gives CDR1 LNHDA, CDR2 SQIVND (reference sequence). The CDR3 region has the DNA TGTGCCAGTAGTACCGGCGTAGGGGGCAATCAGCCCCAGCATTTT. Residues: CASSTGVGGNQPQHF.

The rearrangement uses TRBV7-6 and TRBJ2-5, with 8 bases fitting TRBD2. The CDR3 has 18 residues. V lost 7 bases to trimming and J lost 5 bases; unmatched junction nucleotides: 21. CDR1 and CDR2 (germline): SGHVS, FNYEAQ. Written as DNA, the CDR3 is TGTGCCAGCAACGAACCGGGACTAACGGGAGGGCGGGGCGAGACCCAGTACTTC. Translation: CASNEPGLTGGRGETQYF.

This clone was picked up one time. V is TRBV30 and J is TRBJ1-2; no clear D. The CDR3 totals 13 residues. CDR1 and CDR2 (germline): GTSNPN, SVGIG (reference sequence). Trimming shortened V by 6 bases and J by 2 bases, and 13 bases separated the two germline ends. Here the CDR3 reads CACALLWNYGYTF. The CDR3 DNA is TGTGCCTGCGCCCTATTGTGGAACTATGGCTACACCTTC.

The chain recombines TRBV4-2 with TRBJ2-2; D gene unclear. Germline-derived CDR1 and CDR2 are LGHNA and YNFKEQ. Trimming stripped 0 bases from V and 6 bases from J, with 11 bases between. The CDR3 runs to 15 residues. DNA of the CDR3: TGTGCCAGCAGCCAAGACCAGGCAAGTCCCGGGGAGCTGTTTTTT. It codes for CASSQDQASPGELFF.

This chain joins TRBV19 and TRBJ2-3, with TRBD2 matching over 14 bases. In germline, CDR1 is LNHDA, CDR2 SQIVND (reference sequence). J gave up 2 bases and V 4 bases, and 5 bases lay outside the gene matches. The CDR3 consists of 17 residues. The CDR3 loop reads CASSRGLAGAPTDTQYF. CDR3 sequence (DNA): TGTGCCAGTAGTAGGGGACTAGCGGGGGCACCCACAGATACGCAGTATTTT.

The gene calls are TRBV19 and TRBJ1-2, with D possibly being TRBD1 (5 bases). Trimming took off 5 bases at V and 3 bases at J, with 16 bases between the two ends. Germline CDR1 is LNHDA and CDR2 is SQIVND (reference sequence). This CDR3 is built from 15 residues. CDR3 sequence: CASSDNFGDDYGYTF. In DNA form, the CDR3 reads TGTGCCAGTAGTGACAATTTCGGGGACGACTATGGCTACACCTTC.

The V and J genes are TRBV7-9 and TRBJ2-5; D gene unclear. Germline-derived CDR1 and CDR2 are SEHNR and FQNEAQ (reference sequence). CDR3 length equals 12 residues. V shed 5 bases and J shed 5 bases, with 9 bases lying between them. CDR3 sequence (DNA): TGTGCCAGCAGCCCCCTTAGTGAGACCCAGTACTTC. Translating gives CASSPLSETQYF.

The rearrangement links TRBV13 to TRBJ2-6, with D unresolved. CDR3 length equals 19 residues. The V end was cut by 0 bases, the J end by 0 bases, with 15 bases between. The germline V gene has CDR1 PRHDT and CDR2 FYEKMQ (reference sequence). The CDR3 DNA reads TGTGCCAGCAGCTTAGGCCCGGTTTCCTCGCGCTCTGGGGCCAACGTCCTGACTTTC. This gives the protein CASSLGPVSSRSGANVLTF.